This T cell receptor beta chain comes out of a study of T cells in Graves' hyperthyroidism and ophthalmopathy. This CDR3 contains 15 residues. The germline gives CDR1 LGHNT, CDR2 FRNRAP. V dropped 6 bases and J dropped 1 base, with 12 bases sitting between them. These patients, aged 18 to 65, had recently diagnosed hyperthyroidism lasting under 2 months. The investigators amplified TCR beta CDR3 regions from RNA transcripts. A set of HTBI primers served as the primers for a first-round RT-PCR of the TCR CDR3. TCRdb processed the multiplex PCR reads anew with MiXCR; each CDR3 protein has one entry. The data show about 270,000 distinct CDR3 sequences, around 15% seen once.

The sequence came from a woman between 45 and 65 years old with Graves' hyperthyroidism that later progressed to Graves' ophthalmopathy. Input material: blood. V and J are TRBV12-5 and TRBJ2-2; the D call may be TRBD1 or TRBD2 (5 bases each). CDR3 bases: TGTGCTAGTGGCCGATCGGGGCTGAACACCGGGGAGCTGTTTTTT. The encoded protein is CASGRSGLNTGELFF.